This T cell receptor (beta chain) came from a study of type 1 regulatory T cells. Study in general: An in vitro protocol generated T-allo10, a Tr1-enriched, alloantigen-specific CD4 T cell product.

Germline V gene data show CDR1 as SEHNR and CDR2 as FQNEAQ (reference sequence). V lost 3 bases and J lost 5, with 18 bases in between. This CDR3 contains 16 residues. TCRdb called the reads again in MiXCR, with one record for every CDR3 protein. The sample lists 88,000 or so distinct CDR3 sequences, about 28% occurring once. This clonotype was seen only a few times. The V gene is TRBV7-9, the J gene TRBJ2-3, with D maybe TRBD1 (6 bases). Material for sequencing was CD4+ T cells, either the whole sample or a sorted fraction (not recorded which). The sequence was collected from a human donor in good health. CDR3 sequence: CASSLSAGAQRDTQYF. CDR3 in DNA: TGTGCCAGCAGCTTGTCGGCAGGGGCCCAAAGAGATACGCAGTATTTT.